The clone carrying this T cell receptor beta chain turned up a few times. Its antigen remains unidentified. A second PCR of roughly 7 to 11 cycles used a sample-barcoded 5' primer and a J-beta primer mix. Via MiXCR, TCRdb re-called the 5' RACE reads, giving one row per CDR3 protein. In the table there are approximately 820,000 distinct CDR3 sequences, roughly 44% of which are singletons. Isolation per sample recovered at least 6 million PBMCs. Total RNA, at least 5.5 micrograms per sample, came from PBMCs. This specimen comes from a study of blood T cells in healthy people across ages. From germline, CDR1 is SGHVS and CDR2 FQNEAQ. Trimming shortened V by 5 bases and J by 2 bases, and 23 bases separated the two germline ends. The CDR3 spans 18 residues. Study outcomes and limitations: Across samples, TCR beta diversity tracked strongly with naive T cell percentage. Long-lived and aged donors differed, with more naive CD4+ cells and higher diversity in the long-lived.

This sequence originates from a man between 60 and 75 years old in good health. The chain has TRBV7-8 and TRBJ2-3; a weak D match, TRBD2 (7 bases). Sequencing was carried out using blood. The CDR3 here is CASSPRRGPTRFTDTQYF. In DNA, the CDR3 is TGTGCCAGCAGCCCAAGGCGGGGGCCTACCCGATTCACAGATACGCAGTATTTT.